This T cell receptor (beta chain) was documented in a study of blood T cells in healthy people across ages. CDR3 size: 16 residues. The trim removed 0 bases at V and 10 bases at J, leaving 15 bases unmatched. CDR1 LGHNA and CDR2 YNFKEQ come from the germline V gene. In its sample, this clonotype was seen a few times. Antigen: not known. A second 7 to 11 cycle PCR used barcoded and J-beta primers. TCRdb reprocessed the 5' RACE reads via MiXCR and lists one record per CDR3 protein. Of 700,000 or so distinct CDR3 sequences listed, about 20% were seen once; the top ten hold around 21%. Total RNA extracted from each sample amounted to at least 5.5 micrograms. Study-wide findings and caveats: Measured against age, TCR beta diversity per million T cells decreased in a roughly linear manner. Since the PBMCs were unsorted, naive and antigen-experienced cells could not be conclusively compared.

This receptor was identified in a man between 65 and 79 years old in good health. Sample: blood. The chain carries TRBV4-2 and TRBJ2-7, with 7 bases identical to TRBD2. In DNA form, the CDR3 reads TGTGCCAGCAGCCAAGATATAGGCGGACTAGTGCAGGAACAGTACTTC. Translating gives CASSQDIGGLVQEQYF.